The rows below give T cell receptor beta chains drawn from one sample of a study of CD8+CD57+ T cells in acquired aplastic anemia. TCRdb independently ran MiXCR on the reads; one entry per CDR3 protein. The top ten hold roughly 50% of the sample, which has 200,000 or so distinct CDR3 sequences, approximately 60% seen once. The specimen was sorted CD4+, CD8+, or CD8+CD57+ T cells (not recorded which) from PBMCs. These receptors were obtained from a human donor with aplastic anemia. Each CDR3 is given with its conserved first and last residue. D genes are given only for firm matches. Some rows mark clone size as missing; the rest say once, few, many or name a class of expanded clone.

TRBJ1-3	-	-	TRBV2	CASSGQDSRNTIYF	TGTGCCAGCAGTGGCCAGGACAGCCGAAACACCATATATTTT
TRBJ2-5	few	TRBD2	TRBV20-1	CSAIPGTSGQETQYF	TGCAGTGCCATCCCCGGGACTAGCGGACAAGAGACCCAGTACTTC
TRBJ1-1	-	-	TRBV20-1	CSASDILGPAFF	TGCAGTGCCAGTGACATACTCGGGCCGGCTTTCTTT
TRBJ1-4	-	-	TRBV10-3	CAISPGIGEKLFF	TGTGCCATCAGCCCAGGGATAGGAGAAAAACTGTTTTTT
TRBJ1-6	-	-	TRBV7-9	CASSPWGASSSYNSPLHF	TGTGCCAGCAGCCCTTGGGGGGCTTCGAGCTCCTATAATTCACCCCTCCACTTT
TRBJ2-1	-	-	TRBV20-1	CSATGQNNEQFF	TGCAGTGCTACCGGACAGAACAATGAGCAGTTCTTC
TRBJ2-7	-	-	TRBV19	CASSIQPGDSYEQYF	TGTGCCAGTAGTATACAGCCAGGGGACTCCTACGAGCAGTACTTC
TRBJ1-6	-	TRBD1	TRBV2	CASSDRGNNSPLHF	TGTGCCAGCAGTGACAGGGGGAATAATTCACCCCTCCACTTT
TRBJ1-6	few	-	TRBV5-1	CASSLEFTRNHSPLHF	TGCGCCAGCAGCTTGGAATTTACGAGAAACCATTCACCCCTCCACTTT
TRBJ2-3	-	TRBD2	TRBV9	CASSGTSEGYTQYF	TGTGCCAGCAGCGGTACTAGCGAAGGGTATACGCAGTATTTT
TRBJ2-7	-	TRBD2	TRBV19	CASSIGGSTYEQYF	TGTGCCAGTAGTATCGGGGGGTCCACCTACGAGCAGTACTTC
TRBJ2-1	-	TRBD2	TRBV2	CASSASGRNNEQFF	TGTGCCAGCAGCGCTAGCGGGAGGAACAATGAGCAGTTCTTC
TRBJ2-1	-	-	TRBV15	CAASSPNMGYPGLEQFF	TGTGCCGCCAGCAGTCCTAACATGGGGTATCCGGGGCTTGAGCAGTTCTTC
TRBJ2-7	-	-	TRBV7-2	CASSLEAPRPYEQYF	TGTGCCAGCAGCTTGGAGGCCCCCCGCCCTTACGAGCAGTACTTC
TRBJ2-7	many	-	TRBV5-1	CASSPRWDISYEQYF	TGCGCCAGCAGCCCGAGGTGGGACATTTCCTACGAGCAGTACTTC
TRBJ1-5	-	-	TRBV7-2	CASSKGGGVNQPQHF	TGTGCCAGCAGTAAAGGAGGAGGGGTGAATCAGCCCCAGCATTTT
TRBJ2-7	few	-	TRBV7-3	CASSDGKIYEQYF	TGTGCCAGCAGCGATGGGAAGATCTACGAGCAGTACTTC
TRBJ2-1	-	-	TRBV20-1	CSARDSEGHEQFF	TGCAGTGCTAGAGATTCGGAGGGACATGAGCAGTTCTTC
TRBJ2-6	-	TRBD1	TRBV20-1	CSARDRGLSGANVLTF	TGCAGTGCACGGGACAGGGGGCTTTCTGGGGCCAACGTCCTGACTTTC
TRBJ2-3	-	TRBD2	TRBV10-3	CAISESTSETDTQYF	TGTGCCATCAGTGAGTCGACTAGCGAGACAGATACGCAGTATTTT
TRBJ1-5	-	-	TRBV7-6	CASSSDSNQPQHF	TGTGCCAGCAGCTCTGATAGCAATCAGCCCCAGCATTTT
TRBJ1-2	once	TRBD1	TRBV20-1	CSAHEDRDSNQPLYGYTF	TGCAGTGCCCACGAGGACAGGGATAGCAATCAGCCCCTCTATGGCTACACCTTC
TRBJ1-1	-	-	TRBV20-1	CSARDVFGTLNTEAFF	TGCAGTGCTAGAGACGTCTTCGGGACATTGAACACTGAAGCTTTCTTT
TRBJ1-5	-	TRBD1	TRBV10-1	CASSGQESNQPQHF	TGCGCCAGCAGCGGACAGGAGAGCAATCAGCCCCAGCATTTT
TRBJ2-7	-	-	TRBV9	CASSVKGRDEQYF	TGTGCCAGCAGCGTAAAGGGGCGAGACGAGCAGTACTTC
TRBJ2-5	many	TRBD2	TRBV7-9	CASSAKVIAGGNQETQYF	TGTGCCAGCAGCGCCAAAGTAATAGCGGGGGGCAACCAAGAGACCCAGTACTTC
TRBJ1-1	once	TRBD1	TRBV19	CATGQGRPEAFF	TGTGCCACCGGACAGGGGAGACCAGAAGCTTTCTTT
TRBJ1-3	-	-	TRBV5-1	CASSIYRSGPPERASGNTIYF	TGCGCCAGCAGCATTTACCGCTCCGGGCCCCCCGAGAGGGCCTCTGGAAACACCATATATTTT
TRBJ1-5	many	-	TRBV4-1	CASSPIEDNQPQHF	TGCGCCAGCAGCCCGATCGAGGACAATCAGCCCCAGCATTTT
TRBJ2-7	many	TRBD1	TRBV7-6	CASSRGQGPYEQYF	TGTGCCAGCAGCCGGGGACAGGGCCCCTACGAGCAGTACTTC